The clone carrying this TCR beta chain was seen once. The data derive from a study of blood T cell repertoires in COVID-19. The overall study: Samples of COVID-19 (acute and convalescent) were obtained from the United States, Italy and Spain.

As handled by the study authors: By means of reference gene primer amplification, nucleated cell counts were estimated. Assay used: immunoSEQ multiplex PCR; TCRdb lists only in-frame clones, some missing. V and J calls and clone size come straight from that table; D and trimming were deduced from the DNA. The table lists some 200,000 clones, 70% to 85% of them singletons. Those who participated ranged in age from roughly 18 to 90 years and resided in under 25 US areas. Cohorts were based on clinical histories the participants reported. The sequence was obtained from an older woman with acute COVID-19. Sample: PBMCs or T cells enriched from blood (not recorded which).

CDR3 DNA sequence: TGTGCCAGCAACAGGGGCGTACAAGAGACCCAGTACTTC. Translating gives CASNRGVQETQYF. This chain uses TRBV7-2 with TRBJ2-5, with 7 positions matching TRBD1. V shed 7 bases, J shed 2 bases, and the junction held 4 bases outside the gene matches. Per germline, CDR1 SGHTA and CDR2 FQGNSA. This CDR3 comprises 13 residues.